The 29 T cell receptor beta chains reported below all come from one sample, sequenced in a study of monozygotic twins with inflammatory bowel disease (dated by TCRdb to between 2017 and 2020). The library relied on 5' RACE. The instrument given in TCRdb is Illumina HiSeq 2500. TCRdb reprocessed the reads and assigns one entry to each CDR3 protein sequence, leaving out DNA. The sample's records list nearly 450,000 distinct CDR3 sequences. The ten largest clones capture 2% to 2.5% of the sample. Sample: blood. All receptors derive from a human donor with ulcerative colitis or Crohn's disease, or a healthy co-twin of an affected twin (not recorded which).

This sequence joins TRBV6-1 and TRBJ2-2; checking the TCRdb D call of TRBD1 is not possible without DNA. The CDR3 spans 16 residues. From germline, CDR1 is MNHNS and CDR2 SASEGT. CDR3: CASSRSGQGGAGELFF.

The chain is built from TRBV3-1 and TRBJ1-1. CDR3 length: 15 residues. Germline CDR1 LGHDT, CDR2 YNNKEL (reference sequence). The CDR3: CASSQVRGLSTEAFF.

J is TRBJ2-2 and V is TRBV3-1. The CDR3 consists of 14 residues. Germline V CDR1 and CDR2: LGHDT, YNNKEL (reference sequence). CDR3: CASSQIRNTGELFF.

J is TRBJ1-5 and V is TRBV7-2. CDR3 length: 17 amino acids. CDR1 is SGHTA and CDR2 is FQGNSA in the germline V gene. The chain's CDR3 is CASSGGEQPRVPGPQHF.

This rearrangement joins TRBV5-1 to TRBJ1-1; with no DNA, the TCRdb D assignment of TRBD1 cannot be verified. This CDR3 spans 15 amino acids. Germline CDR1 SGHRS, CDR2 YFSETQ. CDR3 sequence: CASSPGVGTESEAFF.

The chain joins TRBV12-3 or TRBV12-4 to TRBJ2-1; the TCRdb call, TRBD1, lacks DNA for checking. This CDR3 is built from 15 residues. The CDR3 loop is CASSLRGGRDNEQFF.

The chain's CDR3 is CATSQRDNSYNEQFF. The chain links TRBV15 to TRBJ2-1; TCRdb proposes TRBD1, but this gene call is untestable without DNA. There are 15 residues in the CDR3. The germline gives CDR1 LNHNV, CDR2 YYDKDF (reference sequence). Looking up the rest from reference TRBV15 and TRBJ2-1 gives the full variable domain: DAMVIQNPRYQVTQFGKPVTLSCSQTLNHNVMYWYQQKSSQAPKLLFHYYDKDFNNEADTPDNFQSRRPNTSFCFLDIRSPGLGDTAMYLCATSQRDNSYNEQFFGPGTRLTVL.

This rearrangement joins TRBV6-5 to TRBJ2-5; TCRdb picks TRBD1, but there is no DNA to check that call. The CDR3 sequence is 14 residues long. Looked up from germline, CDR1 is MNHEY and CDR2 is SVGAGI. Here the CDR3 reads CASSYSDRQETQYF.

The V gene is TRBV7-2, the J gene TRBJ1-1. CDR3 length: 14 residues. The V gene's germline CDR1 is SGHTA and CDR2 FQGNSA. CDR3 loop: CASSLQTTGTEAFF.

CDR3 residues: CASSPTTVGETQYF. The chain couples TRBV9 to TRBJ2-5. The germline V gene has CDR1 SGDLS and CDR2 YYNGEE. This CDR3 region has 14 residues.

The CDR3 sequence: CASSQDFGSSGNTIYF. The rearrangement joins TRBV4-3 to TRBJ1-3. CDR3 size: 16 residues. Germline CDR1 and CDR2: LGHNA and YSLEER.

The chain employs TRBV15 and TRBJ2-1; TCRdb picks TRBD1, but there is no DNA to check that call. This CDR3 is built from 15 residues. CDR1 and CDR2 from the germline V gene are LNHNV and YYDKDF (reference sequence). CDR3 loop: CATSKTQGGHNEQFF.

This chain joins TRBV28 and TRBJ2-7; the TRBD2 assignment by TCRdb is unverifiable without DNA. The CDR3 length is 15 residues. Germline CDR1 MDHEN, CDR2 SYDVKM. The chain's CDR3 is CASSPLAGGAYEQYF. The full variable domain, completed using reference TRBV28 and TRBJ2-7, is DVKVTQSSRYLVKRTGEKVFLECVQDMDHENMFWYRQDPGLGLRLIYFSYDVKMKEKGDIPEGYSVSREKKERFSLILESASTNQTSMYLCASSPLAGGAYEQYFGPGTRLTVT.

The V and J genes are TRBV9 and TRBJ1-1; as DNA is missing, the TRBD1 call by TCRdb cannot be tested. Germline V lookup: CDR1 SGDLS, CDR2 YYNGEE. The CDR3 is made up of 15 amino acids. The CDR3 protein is CASSVSPGWGTEAFF.

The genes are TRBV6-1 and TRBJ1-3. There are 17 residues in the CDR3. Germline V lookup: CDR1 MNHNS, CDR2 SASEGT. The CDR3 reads CASSEAWSVISGNTIYF.

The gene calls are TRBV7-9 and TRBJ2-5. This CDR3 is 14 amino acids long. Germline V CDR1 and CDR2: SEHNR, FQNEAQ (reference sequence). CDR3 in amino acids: CASSFPREKETQYF.

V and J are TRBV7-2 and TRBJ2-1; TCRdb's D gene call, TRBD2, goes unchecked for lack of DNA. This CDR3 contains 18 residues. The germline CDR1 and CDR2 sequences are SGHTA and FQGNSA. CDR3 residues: CASSLARGLADIYNEQFF.

The CDR3 region is CASRISGGNEQFF. V is TRBV2 and J is TRBJ2-1. Germline CDR1 reads SNHLY; CDR2 reads FYNNEI. This CDR3 has 13 amino acids.

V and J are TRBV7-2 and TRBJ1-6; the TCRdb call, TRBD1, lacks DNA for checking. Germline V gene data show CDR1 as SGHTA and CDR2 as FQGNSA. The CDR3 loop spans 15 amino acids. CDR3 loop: CASSASGQGFSPLHF.

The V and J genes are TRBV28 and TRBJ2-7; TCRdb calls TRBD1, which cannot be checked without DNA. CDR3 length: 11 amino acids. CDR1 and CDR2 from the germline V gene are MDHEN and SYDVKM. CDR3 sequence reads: CASSRGREQYF.

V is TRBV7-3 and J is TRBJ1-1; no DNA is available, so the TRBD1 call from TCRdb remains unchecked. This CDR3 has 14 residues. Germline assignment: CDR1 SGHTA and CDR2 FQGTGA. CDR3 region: CASSTSGANTEAFF.

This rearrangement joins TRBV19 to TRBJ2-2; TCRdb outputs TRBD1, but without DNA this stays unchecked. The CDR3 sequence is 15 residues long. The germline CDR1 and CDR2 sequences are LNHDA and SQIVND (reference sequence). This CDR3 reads CASSNRGLNTGELFF.

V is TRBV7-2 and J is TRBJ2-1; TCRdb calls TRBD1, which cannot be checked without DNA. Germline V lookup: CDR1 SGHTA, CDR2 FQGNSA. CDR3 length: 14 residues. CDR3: CASSSDRGGIEQFF.

The CDR3: CSSSLQRPWEQYF. The V and J genes are TRBV28 and TRBJ2-7. Germline assignment: CDR1 MDHEN and CDR2 SYDVKM. This CDR3 region has 13 residues.

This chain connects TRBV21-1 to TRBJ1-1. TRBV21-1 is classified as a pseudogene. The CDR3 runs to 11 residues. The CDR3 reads CARFLTTEAFF.

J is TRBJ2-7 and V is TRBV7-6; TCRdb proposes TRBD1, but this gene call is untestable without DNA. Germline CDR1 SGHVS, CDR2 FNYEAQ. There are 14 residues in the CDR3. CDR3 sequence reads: CASSFGTENYEQYF.

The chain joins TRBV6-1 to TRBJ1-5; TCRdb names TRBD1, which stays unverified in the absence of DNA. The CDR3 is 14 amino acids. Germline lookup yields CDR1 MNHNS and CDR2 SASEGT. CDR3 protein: CASSATGVGQPQHF.

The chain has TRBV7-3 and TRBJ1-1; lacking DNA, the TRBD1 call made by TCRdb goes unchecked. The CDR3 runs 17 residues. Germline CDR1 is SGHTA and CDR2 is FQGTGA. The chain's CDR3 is CASSFPPQQGEDTEAFF. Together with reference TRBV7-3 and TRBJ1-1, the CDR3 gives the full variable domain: GAGVSQTPSNKVTEKGKYVELRCDPISGHTALYWYRQSLGQGPEFLIYFQGTGAADDSGLPNDRFFAVRPEGSVSTLKIQRTERGDSAVYLCASSFPPQQGEDTEAFFGQGTRLTVV.

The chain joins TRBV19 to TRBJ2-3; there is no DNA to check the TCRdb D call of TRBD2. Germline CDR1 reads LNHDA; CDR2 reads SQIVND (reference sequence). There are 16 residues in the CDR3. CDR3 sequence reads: CASRPGLAGATDTQYF. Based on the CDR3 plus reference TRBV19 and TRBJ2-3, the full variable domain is DGGITQSPKYLFRKEGQNVTLSCEQNLNHDAMYWYRQDPGQGLRLIYYSQIVNDFQKGDIAEGYSVSREKKESFPLTVTSAQKNPTAFYLCASRPGLAGATDTQYFGPGTRLTVL.